What follows describes a single TCR beta chain. These data belong to a study of cytomegalovirus exposure and HLA in healthy donors. Data came from immunoSEQ multiplex PCR; TCRdb stores just in-frame clones and leaves some out. This sample has 250,000 to 400,000 clones; approximately 88% occur once, and the top ten carry approximately 0.95%. J was trimmed by 5 bases and V by 0 bases; bases with no gene match: 11. The CDR3 is 18 amino acids. Germline loops: CDR1 LNHNV, CDR2 YYDKDF (reference sequence). The source of this sequence is a man aged 25-45 years in good health and CMV-seronegative. Sequencing input: PBMCs. The V call is TRBV15, the J call TRBJ2-7; 12 nucleotides align to TRBD1. This CDR3 is CATSRDKWGQGAGNEQYF. The CDR3 DNA sequence: TGTGCCACCAGCAGAGATAAATGGGGACAGGGGGCTGGAAACGAGCAGTACTTC.